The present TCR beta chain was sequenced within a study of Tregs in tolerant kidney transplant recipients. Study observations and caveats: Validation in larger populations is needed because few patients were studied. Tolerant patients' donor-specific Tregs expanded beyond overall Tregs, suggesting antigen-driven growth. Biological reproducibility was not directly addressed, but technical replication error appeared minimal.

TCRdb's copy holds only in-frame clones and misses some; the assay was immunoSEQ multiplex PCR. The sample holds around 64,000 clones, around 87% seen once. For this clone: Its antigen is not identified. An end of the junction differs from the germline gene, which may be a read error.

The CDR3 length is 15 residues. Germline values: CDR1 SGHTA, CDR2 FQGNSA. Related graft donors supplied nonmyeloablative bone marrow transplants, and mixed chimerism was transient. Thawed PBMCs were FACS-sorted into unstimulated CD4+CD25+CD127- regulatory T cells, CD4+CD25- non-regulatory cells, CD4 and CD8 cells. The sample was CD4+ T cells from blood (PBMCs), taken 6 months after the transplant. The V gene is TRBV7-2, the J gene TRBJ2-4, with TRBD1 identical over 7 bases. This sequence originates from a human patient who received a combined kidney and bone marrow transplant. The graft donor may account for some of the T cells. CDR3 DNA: TGTGCCAGCAGCTTAGTGGGGACAGCCCTAAACGTTCAGTACTTC. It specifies CASSLVGTALNVQYF.